Listed below are T cell receptor beta chains from one sample, sequenced in a study of blood T cell repertoires in COVID-19. The repertoire was sequenced with immunoSEQ multiplex PCR; TCRdb's copy has only in-frame clones and lacks some. The sample holds about 480,000 clones, roughly 90% seen once. The material sequenced was PBMCs or T cells enriched from blood (not recorded which). The receptors come from a middle-aged woman who had recovered from COVID-19. CDR3s include the opening cysteine and the closing phenylalanine or tryptophan. Fields, in order: D gene, V gene, J gene, clone size, CDR3 DNA, CDR3 protein. The D gene is left open where the match is weak. Size tells how often a clone was seen (once, few, many) or the class of an expanded clone, and some rows leave it out.

NA	TRBV10-3	TRBJ1-1	NA	TGTGCCATCAGTGAGTCGGCGGGCTACTCTATGAACACTGAAGCTTTCTTT	CAISESAGYSMNTEAFF
TRBD2	TRBV4-3	TRBJ2-1	NA	TGCGCCGAAGGGGTCCTTAGGACTAGCGGGAGGGGTTCCTACAATGAGCAGTTCTTC	CAEGVLRTSGRGSYNEQFF
NA	TRBV6-5	TRBJ2-5	NA	TGTGCCAGCAGGATTAGACAGCCCCAAGAGACCCAGTACTTC	CASRIRQPQETQYF
NA	TRBV4-1	TRBJ2-5	NA	TGCGCCAGCAGCCACCCACATACGCAAGAGACCCAGTACTTC	CASSHPHTQETQYF
TRBD2	TRBV2	TRBJ2-2	NA	TGTGCCAGCAGTGATGGACTAGCGGGGAACACCGGGGAGCTGTTTTTT	CASSDGLAGNTGELFF
TRBD1	TRBV6-5	TRBJ1-4	NA	TGTGCCAGCAGTTACTCTAGGACAGGACAAGTAAAACTGTTTTTT	CASSYSRTGQVKLFF
TRBD1	TRBV6-2/TRBV6-3	TRBJ2-2	NA	TGTGCCAGCAGTCCAGCGACAGGGGGTTACACCGGGGAGCTGTTTTTT	CASSPATGGYTGELFF
NA	TRBV30	TRBJ1-1	once	TGTGCCTGGAATCGCACGCCGAGGATGAACACTGAAGCTTTCTTT	CAWNRTPRMNTEAFF
NA	TRBV7-2	TRBJ1-6	NA	TGTGCCAGCAGCTCAGGAAATTCACCCCTCCACTTT	CASSSGNSPLHF
NA	TRBV5-1	TRBJ1-6	NA	TGCGCCAGCAGCTTGGAACAAAATAATTCACCCCTCCACTTT	CASSLEQNNSPLHF
NA	TRBV21-1	TRBJ1-2	NA	TGTGCCAGCAGCAAAGTCTACAGGGAACTTAACTATGGCTACACCTTC	CASSKVYRELNYGYTF
NA	TRBV10-3	TRBJ1-5	NA	TGTGCCATCAGTGAGTCAGGAGATAGCAATCAGCCCCAGCATTTT	CAISESGDSNQPQHF
TRBD1	TRBV13	TRBJ1-1	NA	TGTGCCAGCAGTCCGGACAGGGTCAACACTGAAGCTTTCTTT	CASSPDRVNTEAFF
NA	TRBV3-1/TRBV3-2	TRBJ2-1	NA	TGTGCCAGCAGCCGACTGGGAGCGTCCTACAATGAGCAGTTCTTC	CASSRLGASYNEQFF
TRBD2	TRBV6-1	TRBJ2-7	NA	TGTGCCAGCAGTGACCCGGGACTAGCTCTAGGGGAGCAGTACTTC	CASSDPGLALGEQYF
NA	TRBV27	TRBJ2-5	NA	TGTGCCAGCAGTTCGCAAACAGGGAATAAAGAGACCCAGTACTTC	CASSSQTGNKETQYF
TRBD1	TRBV7-9	TRBJ1-4	NA	TGTGCCAGCAGCACAGGGGGACGGGCTAATGAAAAACTGTTTTTT	CASSTGGRANEKLFF
TRBD1	TRBV19	TRBJ1-4	NA	TGTGCCAGTAGTGCCGACAGGGGGCGCAGGGAAAAACTGTTTTTT	CASSADRGRREKLFF
NA	TRBV25-1	TRBJ1-1	NA	TGTGCCAGCAGTGAAAGTTGGGGGCGGGGGAGAGCTTTCTTT	CASSESWGRGRAFF
TRBD1	TRBV11-2	TRBJ1-3	NA	TGTGCCAGCAGCTCCTCAGGGGGCCCTGGAAACACCATATATTTT	CASSSSGGPGNTIYF
NA	TRBV12-5	TRBJ1-5	NA	TGTGCTAGTGGTTTGGTACATGGTCCTTCTGAGGACAATCAGCCCCAGCATTTT	CASGLVHGPSEDNQPQHF
NA	TRBV4-3	TRBJ1-1	NA	TGCGCCAGCAGCCAAGATTACCAGGCGAAGAACACTGAAGCTTTCTTT	CASSQDYQAKNTEAFF
TRBD1	TRBV7-2	TRBJ2-1	once	TGTGCCAGCAGCTTAGCCAGGGGGCGGGAGCAGTTCTTC	CASSLARGREQFF
NA	TRBV7-9	TRBJ2-1	NA	TGTGCCAGCAGCTTGGAGCGGTTCAATGAGCAGTTCTTC	CASSLERFNEQFF
NA	TRBV7-9	TRBJ2-3	NA	TGTGCCAGCAGCTTACCCTTTCCGGGATCCCTCACAGATACGCAGTATTTT	CASSLPFPGSLTDTQYF
NA	TRBV5-5	TRBJ2-3	NA	TGTGCCAGCAGCATAACAGGGTTTAGCACAGATACGCAGTATTTT	CASSITGFSTDTQYF
TRBD1	TRBV19	TRBJ1-2	NA	TGTGCCAGTAGTATAGATCGTACCCTCCGTTACGGACAGGGGGCAAATGGCTACACCTTC	CASSIDRTLRYGQGANGYTF
TRBD2	TRBV3-1/TRBV3-2	TRBJ2-2	few	TGTGCCAGCAGCTCAGGACTAGCGGGAGGGCCTGGTACCGGGGAGCTGTTTTTT	CASSSGLAGGPGTGELFF
NA	TRBV9	TRBJ2-3	NA	TGTGCCAGCAGCGTTGAGGTGAGCACAGATACGCAGTATTTT	CASSVEVSTDTQYF
NA	TRBV5-4	TRBJ1-1	NA	TGTGCCAGCAGCCGTGCAGGGGCCAGTAACACTGAAGCTTTCTTT	CASSRAGASNTEAFF
NA	TRBV6-2/TRBV6-3	TRBJ2-3	NA	TGTGCCAGCAGTAGTAGCAATCACGCCGTTGGTACGCAGTATTTT	CASSSSNHAVGTQYF
NA	TRBV5-1	TRBJ2-1	NA	TGCGCCAGCAGCCTACCCACTACCAATGAGCAGTTCTTC	CASSLPTTNEQFF
NA	TRBV9	TRBJ1-2	many	TGTGCCAGCGGAGGGTATTATGGCTACACCTTC	CASGGYYGYTF
NA	TRBV6-5	TRBJ2-7	once	TGTGCCAGCAGTTACTCGAGGACAACCTACGAGCAGTACTTC	CASSYSRTTYEQYF
TRBD1	TRBV9	TRBJ1-5	NA	TGTGCCAGCAGCCCAGACAGGGGGAATCAGCCCCAGCATTTT	CASSPDRGNQPQHF
TRBD1	TRBV5-8	TRBJ2-7	NA	TGTGCCAGCAGCTTGGAGTCATGGGACAGGGGGATCCACGAGCAGTACTTC	CASSLESWDRGIHEQYF
TRBD1	TRBV11-3	TRBJ2-1	NA	TGTGCCAGCAGCTTTTATGAACAGGGGACCGGTGAGCAGTTCTTC	CASSFYEQGTGEQFF
NA	TRBV13	TRBJ2-1	once	TGTGCCAGCAGCACCACAGGGTACACCTCCTACAATGAGCAGTTCTTC	CASSTTGYTSYNEQFF
TRBD1	TRBV7-8	TRBJ1-5	NA	TGTGCCAGCAGCTTATCCGAGACAGGGGGATACGGCAATCAGCCCCAGCATTTT	CASSLSETGGYGNQPQHF
TRBD1	TRBV2	TRBJ2-1	NA	TGTGCCAGCAGCCTAAGACAGGGGGCCAGAATCTCCTACAATGAGCAGTTCTTC	CASSLRQGARISYNEQFF
TRBD1	TRBV24-1	TRBJ2-1	few	TGTGCCACCAGACCGGGACAGGGGTACAATGAGCAGTTCTTC	CATRPGQGYNEQFF
TRBD2	TRBV7-2	TRBJ2-1	NA	TGTGCCAGCAGCTTAGCGCGGGAGGTCCAGTTCTTC	CASSLAREVQFF
NA	TRBV19	TRBJ2-6	NA	TGTGCCAGTAGTGCGTCCCCAGGGTCTGGGGCCAACGTCCTGACTTTC	CASSASPGSGANVLTF
TRBD1	TRBV6-5	TRBJ1-4	NA	TGTGCCAGCAGACCTCCAGGGGGAGGTGTTGAAAAACTGTTTTTT	CASRPPGGGVEKLFF
NA	TRBV11-2	TRBJ1-2	NA	TGTGCCAGCAGCTCCCGCCCGGGGTCCTATGGCTACACCTTC	CASSSRPGSYGYTF
NA	TRBV18	TRBJ1-1	few	TGTGCCAGCTCGCCCGATCCGGGCACTGAAGCTTTCTTT	CASSPDPGTEAFF
NA	TRBV24-1	TRBJ1-1	NA	TGTGCCACCAGTGATTCCCCTGACACTGAAGCTTTCTTT	CATSDSPDTEAFF
TRBD1	TRBV9	TRBJ2-2	NA	TGTGCCAGCAGCGTTCCCGGGACAGGGTCCACCGGGGAGCTGTTTTTT	CASSVPGTGSTGELFF
NA	TRBV12-3/TRBV12-4	TRBJ1-2	NA	TGTGCCAGCAGTTTACGGGGGTTTGGCTACACCTTC	CASSLRGFGYTF
TRBD2	TRBV9	TRBJ2-2	NA	TGTGCCAGCAGCGTAGCCACTAGCGGTACCGGGGAGCTGTTTTTT	CASSVATSGTGELFF
NA	TRBV20-1	TRBJ2-1	NA	TGCAGTGCTAGTGGTGGGAGCTCCTACAATGAGCAGTTCTTC	CSASGGSSYNEQFF
TRBD2	TRBV5-1	TRBJ2-7	NA	TGCGCCAGCAGCTTGGGAACTAGCGGCTACGAGCAGTACTTC	CASSLGTSGYEQYF
NA	TRBV16	TRBJ2-7	NA	TGTGCCAGCAGCCAAGAACCAGGGGCCTACGAGCAGTACTTC	CASSQEPGAYEQYF
NA	TRBV28	TRBJ1-2	NA	TGTGCCAGCAGTCCCGTCCAGGGGTGGGTCCAAAATGGCTACACCTTC	CASSPVQGWVQNGYTF
NA	TRBV25-1	TRBJ1-2	NA	TGTGCCAGCTTTTCAGAGCGTGGCTACACCTTC	CASFSERGYTF
NA	TRBV4-2	TRBJ1-4	few	TGTGCCAGCAGCCAAGGGGTGAGCCCGACGGGTGAAAAACTGTTTTTT	CASSQGVSPTGEKLFF
NA	TRBV25-1	TRBJ2-5	NA	TGTGCCAGCAGTGATTACGCAGGGGTCCAAGAGACCCAGTACTTC	CASSDYAGVQETQYF
NA	TRBV10-1	TRBJ2-3	NA	TGCGCCAGCAGCCGGGGCACAGATACGCAGTATTTT	CASSRGTDTQYF
TRBD1	TRBV6-2/TRBV6-3	TRBJ2-7	NA	TGTGCCAGCAGTTACTCAAAGGACAGGGTAGGGGACGAGCAGTACTTC	CASSYSKDRVGDEQYF
NA	TRBV10-2	TRBJ1-1	NA	TGCGCCAGCGGCAACAGGGAAGCAATGAACACTGAAGCTTTCTTT	CASGNREAMNTEAFF